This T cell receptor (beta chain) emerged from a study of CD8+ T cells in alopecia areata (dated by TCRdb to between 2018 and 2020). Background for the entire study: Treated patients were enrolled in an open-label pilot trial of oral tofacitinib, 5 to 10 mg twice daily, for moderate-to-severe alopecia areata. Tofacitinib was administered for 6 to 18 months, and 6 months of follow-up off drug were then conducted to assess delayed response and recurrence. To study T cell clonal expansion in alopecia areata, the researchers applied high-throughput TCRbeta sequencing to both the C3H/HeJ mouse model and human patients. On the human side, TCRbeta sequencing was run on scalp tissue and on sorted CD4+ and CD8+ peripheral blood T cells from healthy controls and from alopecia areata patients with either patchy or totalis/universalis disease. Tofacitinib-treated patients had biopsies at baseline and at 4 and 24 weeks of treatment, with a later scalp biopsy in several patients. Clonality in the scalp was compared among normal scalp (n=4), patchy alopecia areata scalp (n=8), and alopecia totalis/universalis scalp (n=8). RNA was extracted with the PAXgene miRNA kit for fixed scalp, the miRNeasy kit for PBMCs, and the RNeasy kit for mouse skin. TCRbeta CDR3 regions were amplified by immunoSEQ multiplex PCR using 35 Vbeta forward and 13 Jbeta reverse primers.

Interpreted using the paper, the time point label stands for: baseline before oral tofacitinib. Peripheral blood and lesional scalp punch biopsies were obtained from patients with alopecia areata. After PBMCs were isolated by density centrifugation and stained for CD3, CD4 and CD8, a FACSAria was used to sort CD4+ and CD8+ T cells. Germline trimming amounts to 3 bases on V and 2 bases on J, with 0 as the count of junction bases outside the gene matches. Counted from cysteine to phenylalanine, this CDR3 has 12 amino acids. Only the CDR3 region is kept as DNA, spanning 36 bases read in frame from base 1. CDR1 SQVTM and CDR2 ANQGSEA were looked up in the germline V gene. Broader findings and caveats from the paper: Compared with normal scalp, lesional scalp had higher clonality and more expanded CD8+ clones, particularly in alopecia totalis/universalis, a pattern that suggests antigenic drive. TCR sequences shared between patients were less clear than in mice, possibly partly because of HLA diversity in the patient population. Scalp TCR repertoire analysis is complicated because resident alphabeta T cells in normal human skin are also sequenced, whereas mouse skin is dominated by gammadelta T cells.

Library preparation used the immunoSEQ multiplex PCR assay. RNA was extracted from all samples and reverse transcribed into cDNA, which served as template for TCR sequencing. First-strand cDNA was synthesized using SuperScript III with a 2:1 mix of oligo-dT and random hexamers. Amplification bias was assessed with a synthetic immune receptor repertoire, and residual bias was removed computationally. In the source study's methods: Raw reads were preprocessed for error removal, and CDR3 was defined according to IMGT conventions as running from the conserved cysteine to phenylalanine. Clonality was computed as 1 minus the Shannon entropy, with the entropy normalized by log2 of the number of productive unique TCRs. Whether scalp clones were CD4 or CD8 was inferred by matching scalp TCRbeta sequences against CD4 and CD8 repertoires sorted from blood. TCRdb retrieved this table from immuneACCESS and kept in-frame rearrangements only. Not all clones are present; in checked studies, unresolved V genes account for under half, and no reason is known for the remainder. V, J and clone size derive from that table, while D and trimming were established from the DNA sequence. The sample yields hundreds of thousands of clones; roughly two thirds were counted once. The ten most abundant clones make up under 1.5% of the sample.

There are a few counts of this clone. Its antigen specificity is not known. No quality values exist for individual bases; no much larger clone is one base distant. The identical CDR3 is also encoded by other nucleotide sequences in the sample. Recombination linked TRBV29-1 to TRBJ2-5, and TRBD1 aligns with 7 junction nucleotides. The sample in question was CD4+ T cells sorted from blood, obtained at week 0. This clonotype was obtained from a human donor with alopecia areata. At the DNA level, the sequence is TGCAGCGTTGACAGGGGGCAAGAGACCCAGTACTTC. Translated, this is CSVDRGQETQYF.